This T cell receptor beta chain was found in a study of T cell responses to AZD1222 COVID-19 vaccine. Study findings and constraints: Sampling that yielded the repertoires occurred only after the peak T cell response.

Points on this clone: Its antigen is still unknown.

Trimming shortened V by 7 bases and J by 2 bases, and 15 bases separated the two germline ends. The germline V gene encodes CDR1 LNHDA and CDR2 SQIVND (reference sequence). CDR3 size: 14 residues. TCRdb keeps only in-frame clones here, not all; method: immunoSEQ multiplex PCR. Of 93,000 or so clones listed, 91% are singletons. The sequence derives from an adult in good health. J is TRBJ2-7 and V is TRBV19, with D unclear. The sequencing here drew on peripheral blood, taken on day 0 of AZD1222 vaccination. DNA of the CDR3: TGTGCCAGTAAAAAAGGCCCCTGGGCCTACGAGCAGTACTTC. It is translated as CASKKGPWAYEQYF.